The 25 T cell receptor beta chains in this list originate from one sample, sequenced in a study of graft-versus-host responses after intestinal transplantation. Generated by immunoSEQ multiplex PCR, the TCRdb table keeps only in-frame clones and is missing some. The data contain 8,000 to 10,000 clones, 80% to 90% of them seen just once; the ten biggest clones take up around 5.2%. Researchers processed graft tissue to release intraepithelial and lamina propria lymphocytes. Sequencing was performed on ileum tissue, taken 729 days after intestinal transplantation. The receptor source for this set is a human patient who received an intestinal transplant, so some T cells may come from the graft donor.

The chain is built from TRBV5-4 and TRBJ2-7; D not certain. The V and J ends lost 3 bases and 5 bases respectively, with 12 bases between them. The germline V gene encodes CDR1 SGHNT and CDR2 YYREEE (reference sequence). CDR3 length: 13 amino acids. The CDR3 loop is CASSSDVINEQYF. DNA for the CDR3: TGTGCCAGCAGCTCGGACGTAATCAACGAGCAGTACTTC. Using reference TRBV5-4 and TRBJ2-7 for the parts outside the CDR3, the full variable domain is ETGVTQSPTHLIKTRGQQVTLRCSSQSGHNTVSWYQQALGQGPQFIFQYYREEENGRGNFPPRFSGLQFPNYSSELNVNALELDDSALYLCASSSDVINEQYFGPGTRLTVT.

The rearrangement joins TRBV10-3 to TRBJ1-1, with D tentatively TRBD1 (5 bases). V shed 4 bases and J shed 6 bases, with 15 bases lying between them. From germline, CDR1 is ENHRY and CDR2 SYGVKD. This CDR3 spans 14 amino acids. CDR3 protein: CAISGLGSRAEAFF. CDR3 coding DNA: TGTGCCATCAGTGGTCTGGGGTCCAGGGCTGAAGCTTTCTTT.

This chain joins TRBV10-3 and TRBJ1-4; no clear D. CDR3 size: 12 residues. The germline gives CDR1 ENHRY, CDR2 SYGVKD. V was shortened by 10 bases and J by 2 bases, with 8 bases between the two germline ends. CDR3 protein: CATGKTNEKLFF. The CDR3, as DNA: TGTGCCACCGGAAAGACTAATGAAAAACTGTTTTTT.

This sequence joins TRBV11-1 and TRBJ2-7, with TRBD2 identical over 9 bases. V was pared by 5 bases and J by 3 bases, with 8 bases of the junction left unmatched. The CDR3 covers 15 residues. Germline V gene sequence: CDR1 SGHAT, CDR2 FQDESV (reference sequence). CDR3 coding DNA: TGTGCCAGCAGCCCGAAGACTAGCGGTTTCTACGAGCAGTACTTC. Encoded protein: CASSPKTSGFYEQYF.

This clone was found once. The chain uses TRBV14 and TRBJ2-7; D is unresolved. Trimming removed 4 bases from V and 7 bases from J, with 11 bases in between. The CDR3 covers 12 residues. The germline V gene encodes CDR1 SGHDN and CDR2 FVKESK. CDR3 bases: TGTGCCAGCAGCCGTCAGCTGGGGGAGCAGTACTTC. Its protein product is CASSRQLGEQYF.

The chain recombines TRBV6-5 with TRBJ2-2; D may be TRBD1 (5 bases). Trimming took 6 bases from V and 3 from J, leaving 8 bases between them. The germline V gene encodes CDR1 MNHEY and CDR2 SVGAGI. The CDR3 covers 13 residues. The DNA for the CDR3 is TGTGCCAGCAGCCCGACAGACACCGGGGAGCTGTTTTTT. Amino acids: CASSPTDTGELFF.

The V gene is TRBV19, the J gene TRBJ1-2, with D maybe TRBD1 (6 bases). Germline CDR1 and CDR2: LNHDA and SQIVND (reference sequence). This CDR3 contains 15 residues. V lost 7 bases, J lost 3 bases, and 18 bases lay in between. The CDR3 sequence is CASTSLGGAYYGYTF. The CDR3 DNA is TGTGCCAGTACCTCCCTGGGGGGGGCTTACTATGGCTACACCTTC.

The gene calls are TRBV27 and TRBJ2-1, with 8 bases that match TRBD1. This CDR3 region has 16 residues. Germline CDR1 MNHEY, CDR2 SMNVEV (reference sequence). Trimming took 6 bases from V and 0 from J; bases not matched to a gene: 7. The chain's CDR3 is CASSRDRMSSYNEQFF. CDR3 DNA sequence: TGTGCCAGCAGCCGGGACAGGATGAGCTCCTACAATGAGCAGTTCTTC.

The CDR3 bases are TGTGCCAGCAGCTTAAATCCAGATACGCAGTATTTT. It codes for CASSLNPDTQYF. The chain employs TRBV11-3 and TRBJ2-3, with no clear D. The length of the CDR3 is 12 residues. Deletions cut 2 bases from V and 4 bases from J, with 4 bases between. CDR1 and CDR2 (germline): SGHNT, YENEEA.

The V gene is TRBV27, the J gene TRBJ2-7, with 9 bases fitting TRBD1. This CDR3 spans 15 amino acids. CDR1 is MNHEY and CDR2 is SMNVEV in the germline V gene (reference sequence). V shed 6 bases and J 0 bases; nucleotides not matched to a gene: 6. In DNA form, the CDR3 reads TGTGCCAGCAGGGCTGGGACAGGGAGCTCCTACGAGCAGTACTTC. Translating gives CASRAGTGSSYEQYF.

The chain carries TRBV30 and TRBJ1-4, with D hard to call. CDR1 and CDR2 (germline): GTSNPN, SVGIG (reference sequence). The V and J ends lost 4 bases and 8 bases respectively, with 20 bases between them. The CDR3 totals 15 residues. CDR3 protein: CAWKHPETGGEKLFF. The DNA of the CDR3 is TGTGCCTGGAAGCACCCGGAGACGGGCGGAGAAAAACTGTTTTTT.

The chain couples TRBV6-5 to TRBJ1-1; D perhaps matches TRBD1 (5 bases). The CDR3 runs to 13 residues. Germline V gives CDR1 MNHEY, CDR2 SVGAGI. V lost 8 bases and J lost 7, with 17 bases in between. CDR3 nucleotides: TGTGCCAGCTCCGCCCTCGACAGCCGTGAAGCTTTCTTT. Encoded protein: CASSALDSREAFF.

The CDR3 is CSVSEGRNNSPLHF. The DNA for the CDR3 is TGCAGCGTTTCGGAGGGCAGAAATAATTCACCCCTCCACTTT. The chain joins TRBV29-1 to TRBJ1-6; D unclear. This CDR3 region has 14 residues. V dropped 5 bases and J dropped 5 bases, with 13 bases sitting between them. Germline V gene sequence: CDR1 SQVTM, CDR2 ANQGSEA.

The chain carries TRBV7-2 and TRBJ1-3, with D perhaps matching TRBD1 (6 bases). Germline loops: CDR1 SGHTA, CDR2 FQGNSA. The CDR3 spans 15 residues. Trimming pared 5 bases from V and 0 bases from J, leaving 11 bases between. Here the CDR3 DNA reads TGTGCCAGCAGCCGGACAGAATACTCTGGAAACACCATATATTTT. Translated: CASSRTEYSGNTIYF.

The rearrangement joins TRBV4-1 to TRBJ2-4; a possible D gene is TRBD1 (6 bases). This CDR3 region has 15 residues. Deletions cut 4 bases from V and 1 base from J, with 11 bases between. Germline V CDR1 and CDR2: MGHRA, YSYEKL. CDR3 region: CASSLPTGAKNIQYF. In nucleotides, the CDR3 is TGCGCCAGCAGCCTCCCCACAGGGGCCAAAAACATTCAGTACTTC.

This rearrangement joins TRBV10-2 to TRBJ2-7, with 9 bases lining up with TRBD2. The junction had 9 bases not matched to a gene; V was cut back by 6 bases and J by 6 bases. CDR3 size: 14 residues. CDR1 WSHSY and CDR2 SAAADI come from the germline V gene. CDR3: CASRTGTSFAEQYF. The CDR3, as DNA: TGCGCCAGCAGAACTGGGACTAGCTTCGCCGAGCAGTACTTC.

V usage is TRBV4-1 and J usage is TRBJ2-3; 9 positions match TRBD1. Germline loops: CDR1 MGHRA, CDR2 YSYEKL. With 0 bases clipped from V and 4 bases from J, the junction kept 5 bases outside the gene matches. The CDR3 is 16 amino acids. The CDR3 is CASSQDLGTGPDTQYF. For the CDR3, the DNA is TGCGCCAGCAGCCAAGACCTCGGGACAGGGCCAGATACGCAGTATTTT.

In this sample, this clone turned up a few times. V gene TRBV9 combines with J gene TRBJ1-4; 9 nucleotides match TRBD1. The germline gives CDR1 SGDLS, CDR2 YYNGEE. This CDR3 is 16 amino acids long. The ends lost 3 bases at V and 7 bases at J; junction bases unmatched: 10. CDR3 DNA sequence: TGTGCCAGCAGCGCCCGCACAGGGGGCGGGCGTGAAAAACTGTTTTTT. Encoded protein: CASSARTGGGREKLFF.

The chain joins TRBV28 to TRBJ2-7; TRBD1 is a possible D gene (5 bases). This CDR3 has 16 amino acids. Germline values: CDR1 MDHEN, CDR2 SYDVKM. V lost 5 bases and J lost 2, with 19 bases in between. The CDR3 bases are TGTGCCAGCAGTCCCCTGTATCAGGGCCAAACCTACGAGCAGTACTTC. Translated, it gives CASSPLYQGQTYEQYF. Looking up the rest from reference TRBV28 and TRBJ2-7 gives the full variable domain: DVKVTQSSRYLVKRTGEKVFLECVQDMDHENMFWYRQDPGLGLRLIYFSYDVKMKEKGDIPEGYSVSREKKERFSLILESASTNQTSMYLCASSPLYQGQTYEQYFGPGTRLTVT.

The CDR3, as DNA: TGTGCCAGCAAGACCGGGACAGGGGAATTTGAGCAGTACTTC. Translated, it gives CASKTGTGEFEQYF. V gene TRBV2 combines with J gene TRBJ2-7, with TRBD1 identical over 10 bases. Germline V lookup: CDR1 SNHLY, CDR2 FYNNEI. This CDR3 contains 14 residues. V was pared by 7 bases and J by 7 bases, with 10 bases of the junction left unmatched.

The chain carries TRBV18 and TRBJ2-4; maybe TRBD2 (5 bases). Germline V gives CDR1 KGHSH, CDR2 LQKENI. Trimming removed 5 bases from V and 4 bases from J, with 12 bases in between. The CDR3 consists of 14 residues. The CDR3 DNA is TGTGCCAGCTCATCGTCCGGGGAAAAAAACATTCAGTACTTC. The encoded protein is CASSSSGEKNIQYF.

The CDR3 protein is CASSATGGASYEQYF. In DNA form, the CDR3 reads TGTGCCAGCAGCGCCACAGGGGGCGCGTCCTACGAGCAGTACTTC. The gene calls are TRBV9 and TRBJ2-7, with 9 positions matching TRBD1. Per germline, CDR1 SGDLS and CDR2 YYNGEE. The CDR3 has 15 residues. The V segment lost 3 bases and the J segment 1 base; nucleotides outside the gene matches: 5.

The chain employs TRBV6-5 and TRBJ1-1, with D perhaps TRBD1 (5 bases). Germline V gene sequence: CDR1 MNHEY, CDR2 SVGAGI. The CDR3 is made up of 13 amino acids. The ends were cut back, 6 bases at V and 0 bases at J, with 8 bases in the middle. CDR3 nucleotides: TGTGCCAGCAGGCGACAGTTGAACACTGAAGCTTTCTTT. It yields the protein CASRRQLNTEAFF.

The chain employs TRBV19 and TRBJ1-4; D possibly corresponds to TRBD1 (5 bases). The CDR3 spans 13 residues. The germline V gene has CDR1 LNHDA and CDR2 SQIVND (reference sequence). Trimming took off 4 bases at V and 5 bases at J, with 8 bases between the two ends. In nucleotides, the CDR3 is TGTGCCAGTAGTAGGCAGGGCAATGAAAAACTGTTTTTT. As protein: CASSRQGNEKLFF.

CDR3 loop: CASSLGWERSTDTQYF. The DNA of the CDR3 is TGCGCCAGCAGCTTGGGATGGGAGCGGAGCACAGATACGCAGTATTTT. The chain employs TRBV5-1 and TRBJ2-3; D is perhaps TRBD2 (5 bases). V was clipped by 0 bases and J by 0 bases, with 11 bases between them. CDR3 size: 16 residues. The germline gives CDR1 SGHRS, CDR2 YFSETQ. Together with reference TRBV5-1 and TRBJ2-3, the CDR3 gives the full variable domain: KAGVTQTPRYLIKTRGQQVTLSCSPISGHRSVSWYQQTPGQGLQFLFEYFSETQRNKGNFPGRFSGRQFSNSRSEMNVSTLELGDSALYLCASSLGWERSTDTQYFGPGTRLTVL.